The 12 T cell receptor beta chains listed next were all sequenced from one sample in a study of blood T cell repertoires in COVID-19. Data came from immunoSEQ multiplex PCR; TCRdb stores just in-frame clones and leaves some out. The sample carries 140,000 to 150,000 clones, about 90% recorded once. The material sequenced was peripheral blood. The source of these receptors is a man aged 50-59 years who had recovered from COVID-19.

The rearrangement joins TRBV10-1 to TRBJ2-2; 8 nucleotides align to TRBD1. This CDR3 region has 15 residues. The J segment lost 0 bases and the V segment lost 7 bases, leaving 4 bases of the junction unmatched. Germline values: CDR1 WNHNN, CDR2 SYGVQD (reference sequence). The CDR3 is CASKADRANTGELFF. The CDR3 region has the DNA TGCGCCAGCAAAGCGGACAGGGCGAACACCGGGGAGCTGTTTTTT.

This chain joins TRBV5-4 and TRBJ2-7, with a weak D call TRBD1 (5 bases). Germline loops: CDR1 SGHNT, CDR2 YYREEE (reference sequence). Trimming removed 1 base from V and 3 bases from J, with 8 bases in between. The CDR3 has 13 amino acids. As DNA, the CDR3 is TGTGCCAGCAGCTTGACAGGCAGCTACGAGCAGTACTTC. It specifies CASSLTGSYEQYF. Looking up the rest from reference TRBV5-4 and TRBJ2-7 gives the full variable domain: ETGVTQSPTHLIKTRGQQVTLRCSSQSGHNTVSWYQQALGQGPQFIFQYYREEENGRGNFPPRFSGLQFPNYSSELNVNALELDDSALYLCASSLTGSYEQYFGPGTRLTVT.

The chain employs TRBV4-3 and TRBJ2-1; D may be TRBD1 (5 bases). Germline-derived CDR1 and CDR2 are LGHNA and YSLEER. The CDR3 runs to 16 residues. The V gene lost 0 bases and the J gene lost 8 bases, with 17 bases spanning the gap. The CDR3 nucleotides read TGCGCCAGCAGCCAAGACCTCCACAGGCCTCCTGATGAGCAGTTCTTC. Amino acid sequence: CASSQDLHRPPDEQFF.

The chain has TRBV25-1 and TRBJ1-2; the D gene is possibly TRBD1 (6 bases). The CDR3 consists of 16 residues. CDR1 and CDR2 from the germline V gene are MGHDK and SYGVNS. Trimming stripped 2 bases from V and 1 base from J, with 14 bases between. The CDR3 DNA is TGTGCCAGCAGTGAACCGGGGACACAGAGTAACTATGGCTACACCTTC. This sequence encodes CASSEPGTQSNYGYTF.

The CDR3 here is CASSPGGVRRTEAFF. The CDR3 DNA sequence: TGTGCCAGCAGCCCCGGGGGGGTGAGGAGAACTGAAGCTTTCTTT. The genes are TRBV3-1 (or the pseudogene TRBV3-2) and TRBJ1-1, with a weak D call TRBD1 (5 bases). Germline V lookup: CDR1 LGHDT, CDR2 YNNKEL (reference sequence). Trimming removed 4 bases from V and 5 bases from J, with 17 bases in between. CDR3 length equals 15 residues.

This rearrangement joins TRBV6-5 to TRBJ2-7, with D unclear. V dropped 7 bases and J dropped 4 bases, with 17 bases sitting between them. The CDR3 spans 14 residues. Germline CDR1 is MNHEY and CDR2 is SVGAGI. CDR3 residues: CASTPVGPGYEQYF. The CDR3 region has the DNA TGTGCCAGCACCCCAGTTGGTCCTGGTTACGAGCAGTACTTC.

The chain uses TRBV5-1 and TRBJ2-5; D might be TRBD2 (6 bases). Germline lookup yields CDR1 SGHRS and CDR2 YFSETQ. The CDR3 sequence is 14 residues long. V lost 4 bases and J 5 bases, leaving 15 bases between the germline ends. CDR3 sequence: CASSGFGGSETQYF. The CDR3 region has the DNA TGCGCCAGCAGCGGTTTCGGAGGGAGTGAGACCCAGTACTTC.

The rearrangement uses TRBV9 and TRBJ1-3; TRBD1 agrees at 10 bases. The J segment lost 10 bases and the V segment lost 7 bases, leaving 17 bases of the junction unmatched. This CDR3 comprises 16 residues. The germline V gene has CDR1 SGDLS and CDR2 YYNGEE. The CDR3 DNA reads as TGTGCCAGCGGCCCTCCTATTGGGACAGGGGTTAGTACCATATATTTT. Translating gives CASGPPIGTGVSTIYF.

This clone was seen only once. The chain joins TRBV6-1 to TRBJ1-3; D is perhaps TRBD1 (5 bases). The CDR3 contains 16 residues. V lost 1 base, J lost 0 bases, and 10 bases lay in between. Germline V gene data show CDR1 as MNHNS and CDR2 as SASEGT. This CDR3 reads CASSEGPGFSGNTIYF. The CDR3, as DNA: TGTGCCAGCAGTGAAGGACCAGGGTTCTCTGGAAACACCATATATTTT.

V is TRBV5-1 and J is TRBJ1-5; D is perhaps TRBD1 (5 bases). The V and J ends lost 0 bases and 8 bases respectively, with 18 bases between them. The germline CDR1 and CDR2 sequences are SGHRS and YFSETQ. The CDR3 contains 16 residues. The CDR3 DNA is TGCGCCAGCAGCTTGGGCGACTTTGGGGGGTGGGAGCCCCAGCATTTT. Its protein is CASSLGDFGGWEPQHF.

The chain's CDR3 is CASSQTGVSPLHF. CDR3 nucleotide sequence: TGTGCCAGCAGCCAAACGGGGGTTTCACCCCTCCACTTT. V usage is TRBV6-5 and J usage is TRBJ1-6, with D perhaps TRBD1 (5 bases). V was shortened by 6 bases and J by 9 bases, with 12 bases between the two germline ends. In germline, CDR1 is MNHEY, CDR2 SVGAGI. CDR3 length equals 13 residues.

The chain has TRBV5-4 and TRBJ2-1; D is ambiguous. The CDR3 sequence is 14 residues long. Germline lookup yields CDR1 SGHNT and CDR2 YYREEE (reference sequence). The V and J ends lost 2 bases and 0 bases respectively, with 6 bases between them. The CDR3 loop is CASSFGSSYNEQFF. The CDR3 nucleotides read TGTGCCAGCAGCTTTGGCAGCTCCTACAATGAGCAGTTCTTC.